Presented here are 24 T cell receptor beta chains from one specimen sequenced in a study of PD-1 blockade in classical Hodgkin lymphoma (dated by TCRdb to the early 2020s). The method was the immunoSEQ multiplex PCR assay. TCRdb obtained this table from immuneACCESS and retained in-frame rearrangements with V and J assigned. These tables miss some clones; where compared with another copy, unresolved V genes account for less than half of the shortfall, and the remainder is unexplained. The sample table records around 91,000 clones; roughly 80% of these occur just once. The top ten clonotypes cover under 20% of the sample. Sample time point, as interpreted from the label and publication: cycle 2 day 1 (C2D1) of nivolumab. Every trial patient had relapsed following autologous stem cell transplantation, and prior brentuximab vedotin exposure was what differed among cohorts A, B and C. The starting material was peripheral blood mononuclear cells (PBMCs), obtained before the second cycle of nivolumab. The receptors come from a human donor with classical Hodgkin lymphoma.

The chain recombines TRBV7-8 with TRBJ2-5; TRBD1 might be the D (6 bases). Looked up from germline, CDR1 is SGHVS and CDR2 is FQNEAQ. This CDR3 region has 15 residues. The V gene lost 5 bases and the J gene lost 0 bases, with 13 bases spanning the gap. The CDR3 sequence: CASSVGHPYQETQYF. The DNA of the CDR3 is TGTGCCAGCAGCGTGGGACATCCGTACCAAGAGACCCAGTACTTC.

This clone has only one observation. The chain uses TRBV30 and TRBJ1-3; D is undetermined. Germline CDR1 and CDR2: GTSNPN and SVGIG (reference sequence). The CDR3 extends over 13 amino acids. V was cut by 5 bases and J by 2 bases, with 10 bases left in between. The CDR3 DNA follows: TGTGCCTGGGACTCAGTTACTGGAAACACCATATATTTT. It yields the protein CAWDSVTGNTIYF.

For this clone: This CDR3 is also generated by other DNA sequences in the sample. The rearrangement uses TRBV5-4 and TRBJ2-2; no clear D. Germline loops: CDR1 SGHNT, CDR2 YYREEE (reference sequence). V was shortened by 5 bases and J by 2 bases, with 10 bases between the two germline ends. CDR3 length equals 14 residues. DNA for the CDR3: TGTGCCAGCAGTCGAACCGGCAACACCGGGGAGCTGTTTTTT. It translates to CASSRTGNTGELFF.

V and J are TRBV11-1 and TRBJ2-1; D is unclear. V was trimmed by 2 bases and J by 5 bases, leaving 10 bases between them. Germline lookup yields CDR1 SGHAT and CDR2 FQDESV (reference sequence). The CDR3 is 14 amino acids. The CDR3: CASSLSPGNNEQFF. The CDR3 DNA reads as TGTGCCAGCAGCTTAAGCCCAGGAAACAATGAGCAGTTCTTC.

This clone was detected a few times. This sequence joins TRBV29-1 and TRBJ2-3; D ambiguous. The CDR3 is made up of 12 amino acids. The germline V gene encodes CDR1 SQVTM and CDR2 ANQGSEA. V lost 2 bases and J lost 0, with 3 bases in between. DNA for the CDR3: TGCAGCGTTGAATACAGCACAGATACGCAGTATTTT. This gives the protein CSVEYSTDTQYF.

The genes are TRBV28 and TRBJ2-2; 10 positions match TRBD1. The CDR3 spans 14 residues. Per germline, CDR1 MDHEN and CDR2 SYDVKM. With 5 bases clipped from V and 8 bases from J, the junction kept 5 bases outside the gene matches. The CDR3 is CASSLTGGTGELFF. The CDR3 region has the DNA TGTGCCAGCAGTCTGACAGGGGGCACTGGGGAGCTGTTTTTT.

V and J are TRBV10-3 and TRBJ1-3; D call uncertain. The CDR3 consists of 15 residues. Trimming stripped 1 base from V and 0 bases from J, with 7 bases between. The germline CDR1 and CDR2 sequences are ENHRY and SYGVKD. The CDR3 DNA reads TGTGCCATCAGTGAGTTACAGATCTCTGGAAACACCATATATTTT. This sequence encodes CAISELQISGNTIYF.

The V and J genes are TRBV9 and TRBJ2-5, with D perhaps matching TRBD2 (5 bases). The germline CDR1 and CDR2 sequences are SGDLS and YYNGEE. The CDR3 spans 15 residues. Trimming pared 0 bases from V and 1 base from J, leaving 10 bases between. CDR3 residues: CASSVGRRVQETQYF. DNA of the CDR3: TGTGCCAGCAGCGTAGGAAGGCGGGTCCAAGAGACCCAGTACTTC.

This clone was detected only once. V and J are TRBV9 and TRBJ1-1; D unresolved. V was shortened by 4 bases and J by 10 bases, with 14 bases between the two germline ends. This CDR3 is 12 amino acids long. The V gene's germline CDR1 is SGDLS and CDR2 YYNGEE. The CDR3 coding sequence is TGTGCCAGCAGCCCAATAGACGCGGGAGCTTTCTTT. Its translation is CASSPIDAGAFF.

This chain links TRBV9 with TRBJ2-1; 16 bases align to TRBD2. There are 18 residues in the CDR3. V was clipped by 4 bases and J by 7 bases; unmatched bases: 11. In germline, CDR1 is SGDLS, CDR2 YYNGEE. CDR3: CASSPPGLAGGIGNEQFF. The CDR3 DNA reads TGTGCCAGCAGCCCCCCGGGACTAGCGGGAGGGATAGGAAATGAGCAGTTCTTC.

This chain joins TRBV11-3 and TRBJ2-2; D is undetermined. The CDR3 runs 14 residues. The V end lost 1 base, the J end lost 10 bases, and 13 bases lay between the germline ends. Germline CDR1 is SGHNT and CDR2 is YENEEA. The DNA of the CDR3 is TGTGCCAGCAGCTTAGGGCCAAGCGAATTGGAGCTGTTTTTT. Encoded protein: CASSLGPSELELFF.

The chain joins TRBV29-1 to TRBJ2-1, with D uncertain. CDR1 is SQVTM, CDR2 ANQGSEA, per germline. The CDR3 is 13 residues long. V lost 4 bases to trimming and J lost 2 bases, with 9 bases between them. The CDR3: CSVVRSAYNEQFF. The CDR3 nucleotides read TGCAGCGTTGTAAGGAGCGCCTACAATGAGCAGTTCTTC.

This clone was detected only a few times. This chain connects TRBV27 to TRBJ2-7; 7 bases are shared with TRBD2. CDR3 length equals 15 residues. The J segment lost 3 bases and the V segment lost 5 bases, leaving 10 bases of the junction unmatched. The germline gives CDR1 MNHEY, CDR2 SMNVEV (reference sequence). The CDR3 protein is CASSPRSGALYEQYF. CDR3 in DNA: TGTGCCAGCAGTCCCAGAAGCGGGGCCCTCTACGAGCAGTACTTC.

CDR3 loop: CASSHDGRGRSDYTF. CDR3 in DNA: TGTGCCAGCAGCCACGACGGCAGGGGCCGGAGTGACTACACCTTC. The rearrangement uses TRBV4-2 and TRBJ1-2, with D perhaps TRBD1 (6 bases). The V end lost 3 bases, the J end lost 10 bases, and 21 bases lay between the germline ends. The CDR3 sequence is 15 residues long. Per germline, CDR1 LGHNA and CDR2 YNFKEQ.

V gene TRBV21-1 combines with J gene TRBJ1-1; the table's D call of TRBD1 was not tested on the DNA. TRBV21-1 is classified as a pseudogene. The CDR3 sequence is 13 residues long. Written as DNA, the CDR3 is TGTGCCAGCAGCAAAGCCCAGCAGGCTGAAGCTTTCTTT. Its translation is CASSKAQQAEAFF.

CDR3 DNA: TGTGCCAGCGGCCCCGGGGAGCTGTTTTTT. It translates to CASGPGELFF. The rearrangement links TRBV27 to TRBJ2-2; D gene unclear. This CDR3 is built from 10 residues. Looked up from germline, CDR1 is MNHEY and CDR2 is SMNVEV (reference sequence). The V end was cut by 8 bases, the J end by 6 bases, with 4 bases between.

The V call is TRBV6-1, the J call TRBJ2-3, with 11 bases aligning to TRBD2. Germline V gene lookup returns CDR1 MNHNS and CDR2 SASEGT. The trim removed 5 bases at V and 6 bases at J, leaving 4 bases unmatched. CDR3 length: 14 amino acids. The CDR3 loop reads CASSPGLAADTQYF. The DNA for the CDR3 is TGTGCCAGCAGTCCGGGACTAGCGGCTGATACGCAGTATTTT.

The chain has TRBV19 and TRBJ2-7, with 9 bases that match TRBD1. This CDR3 has 17 amino acids. V shed 6 bases, J shed 7 bases, and the junction held 19 bases outside the gene matches. CDR1 and CDR2 (germline): LNHDA, SQIVND (reference sequence). The DNA for the CDR3 is TGTGCCAGTAGGGGATGGACAGGGGACAGACTCTACGAGGAGCAGTACTTC. Its protein product is CASRGWTGDRLYEEQYF.

This chain joins TRBV9 and TRBJ2-7; 7 bases agree with TRBD1. The CDR3 totals 15 residues. Trimming at V came to 6 bases and at J to 2 bases, leaving 11 bases not matched to a gene. Germline loops: CDR1 SGDLS, CDR2 YYNGEE. CDR3 sequence (DNA): TGTGCCAGCACCAAGACAGGGTCCTCCACCTACGAGCAGTACTTC. This translates into CASTKTGSSTYEQYF.

The rearrangement joins TRBV19 to TRBJ2-3; tentative D call: TRBD1 (6 bases). V gave up 3 bases and J gave up 1 base, with 11 bases separating them. From germline, CDR1 is LNHDA and CDR2 SQIVND (reference sequence). The CDR3 is made up of 15 amino acids. The CDR3 is CASSMLDSRTDTQYF. CDR3 coding DNA: TGTGCCAGTAGTATGCTGGACAGCCGCACAGATACGCAGTATTTT. The full variable domain, rest sourced from reference TRBV19 and TRBJ2-3, is DGGITQSPKYLFRKEGQNVTLSCEQNLNHDAMYWYRQDPGQGLRLIYYSQIVNDFQKGDIAEGYSVSREKKESFPLTVTSAQKNPTAFYLCASSMLDSRTDTQYFGPGTRLTVL.

The rearrangement uses TRBV6-5 and TRBJ2-5; D is ambiguous. Germline values: CDR1 MNHEY, CDR2 SVGAGI. CDR3 length equals 15 residues. The ends were cut back, 6 bases at V and 6 bases at J, with 20 bases in the middle. The chain's CDR3 is CASRPDNRITKTQYF. Written as DNA, the CDR3 is TGTGCCAGCAGGCCTGACAATAGAATCACGAAGACCCAGTACTTC.

V and J are TRBV5-1 and TRBJ1-2; no firm D call. Germline CDR1 is SGHRS and CDR2 is YFSETQ. V was shortened by 4 bases and J by 4 bases, with 11 bases between the two germline ends. The CDR3 runs to 13 residues. The CDR3 DNA follows: TGCGCCAGCAGCCCCGGGGTTACCTATGGCTACACCTTC. Translation: CASSPGVTYGYTF.

The chain's CDR3 is CASSERATDTQYF. CDR3 in DNA: TGTGCCAGCAGTGAACGGGCCACAGATACGCAGTATTTT. This rearrangement joins TRBV25-1 to TRBJ2-3; D is unresolved. The V gene's germline CDR1 is MGHDK and CDR2 SYGVNS. There are 13 residues in the CDR3. V lost 2 bases to trimming and J lost 2 bases, with 5 bases between them.

This clone was recorded once. V is TRBV5-1 and J is TRBJ1-5, with D possibly matching TRBD1 (6 bases). CDR1 and CDR2 (germline): SGHRS, YFSETQ. This CDR3 spans 15 amino acids. V lost 4 bases, J lost 4 bases, and 15 bases lay in between. The DNA of the CDR3 is TGCGCCAGCAGCCAACAGGGAGGAGGTAATCAGCCCCAGCATTTT. This encodes CASSQQGGGNQPQHF.